Following are 13 T cell receptor beta chains from one sample sequenced in a study of CD8 T cells in Susac syndrome. RNA totalling roughly 0.5 to 1 ug underwent reverse transcription with random hexamers. TCRdb reprocessed the immunoSEQ multiplex PCR reads with MiXCR, giving one entry per CDR3 protein. Among 75,000 to 95,000 distinct CDR3 sequences listed, roughly 94% were seen once. The sample comprised CD8+ T cells from PBMCs. The receptor source for this set is a human donor with Susac syndrome.

The rearrangement joins TRBV4-1 to TRBJ2-2, with D possibly TRBD1 on 6 matching bases. The CDR3 totals 16 residues. Germline V lookup: CDR1 MGHRA, CDR2 YSYEKL. V lost 0 bases, J lost 6 bases, and 14 bases lay in between. The chain's CDR3 is CASSQDPLQGSGELFF. CDR3 nucleotide sequence: TGCGCCAGCAGCCAAGACCCACTACAGGGTTCCGGGGAGCTGTTTTTT.

The rearrangement joins TRBV19 to TRBJ1-1; a possible D gene is TRBD1 (5 bases). Germline CDR1 is LNHDA and CDR2 is SQIVND (reference sequence). The CDR3 spans 13 residues. With 6 bases removed from V and 1 base from J, the gap between germline ends came to 9 bases. CDR3 nucleotides: TGTGCCAGTAGCTCCGGACAGAACACTGAAGCTTTCTTT. It specifies CASSSGQNTEAFF.

This chain joins TRBV29-1 and TRBJ2-1; D unclear. The CDR3 runs to 15 residues. The germline V and J ends were trimmed by 3 bases and 2 bases, with 14 bases remaining between them. Germline V gene data show CDR1 as SQVTM and CDR2 as ANQGSEA. CDR3 amino acids: CSVEILGPPYNEQFF. The CDR3 DNA reads TGCAGCGTTGAGATTCTAGGACCTCCCTACAATGAGCAGTTCTTC.

This chain connects TRBV29-1 to TRBJ2-7; D not resolved. V was clipped by 3 bases and J by 3 bases, with 12 bases between them. CDR3 length: 13 amino acids. Germline CDR1 is SQVTM and CDR2 is ANQGSEA. The CDR3 sequence is CSVDGCLCYEQYF. CDR3 in DNA: TGCAGCGTTGATGGGTGTTTATGCTACGAGCAGTACTTC.

The rearrangement joins TRBV3-1 to TRBJ1-1; D is ambiguous. Trimming took 4 bases from V and 0 from J, leaving 12 bases between them. This CDR3 is built from 15 residues. Looked up from germline, CDR1 is LGHDT and CDR2 is YNNKEL (reference sequence). The CDR3 nucleotides read TGTGCCAGCAGCCCACCACAGAGGATGAACACTGAAGCTTTCTTT. Encoded protein: CASSPPQRMNTEAFF.

The chain recombines TRBV20-1 with TRBJ2-7; TRBD2 is a possible D gene (5 bases). The CDR3 covers 16 residues. The germline gives CDR1 DFQATT, CDR2 SNEGSKA (reference sequence). V was trimmed by 1 base and J by 4 bases, leaving 20 bases between them. CDR3 bases: TGCAGTGCTAGAGTTCGCGCGCTAGCCCCTCGATACGAGCAGTACTTC. Protein: CSARVRALAPRYEQYF.

This sequence joins TRBV19 and TRBJ2-7; D perhaps matches TRBD1 (6 bases). Germline assignment: CDR1 LNHDA and CDR2 SQIVND (reference sequence). CDR3 length: 15 amino acids. Trimming shortened V by 4 bases and J by 0 bases, and 13 bases separated the two germline ends. This CDR3 reads CASSTSGHYSYEQYF. The CDR3 bases are TGTGCCAGTAGTACTTCGGGACACTACTCCTACGAGCAGTACTTC.

The gene calls are TRBV20-1 and TRBJ2-1; D call uncertain. From germline, CDR1 is DFQATT and CDR2 SNEGSKA (reference sequence). The CDR3 is made up of 13 amino acids. V was trimmed by 0 bases and J by 5 bases, leaving 8 bases between them. CDR3 DNA sequence: TGCAGTGCTAGAGATTGGACGAACAATGAGCAGTTCTTC. Amino acids: CSARDWTNNEQFF.

This chain connects TRBV29-1 to TRBJ1-2, with D possibly TRBD1 on 5 matching bases. Trimming left V 3 bases short and J 8 bases short, with 13 bases between. Per the germline V gene, CDR1 is SQVTM and CDR2 is ANQGSEA. This CDR3 is built from 12 residues. CDR3 sequence: CSVEARADGYTF. For the CDR3, the DNA is TGCAGCGTTGAGGCCAGGGCGGACGGCTACACCTTC. The entire variable domain, with the rest obtained from reference TRBV29-1 and TRBJ1-2, is as follows: SAVISQKPSRDICQRGTSLTIQCQVDSQVTMMFWYRQQPGQSLTLIATANQGSEATYESGFVIDKFPISRPNLTFSTLTVSNMSPEDSSIYLCSVEARADGYTFGSGTRLTVV.

The rearrangement uses TRBV7-8 and TRBJ1-1; 7 bases are shared with TRBD1. CDR1 and CDR2 from the germline V gene are SGHVS and FQNEAQ. V shed 8 bases and J 0 bases; nucleotides not matched to a gene: 6. CDR3 size: 14 residues. Written as DNA, the CDR3 is TGTGCCAGCCGAACGACAGGGATGAACACTGAAGCTTTCTTT. Its translation: CASRTTGMNTEAFF.

This clonotype has just one count. This chain links TRBV6-5 with TRBJ2-1, with a weak D call TRBD2 (6 bases). Deletions cut 8 bases from V and 10 bases from J, with 15 bases between. The CDR3 is 12 amino acids. CDR1 MNHEY and CDR2 SVGAGI come from the germline V gene. The CDR3 protein is CASQAWGDEQFF. CDR3 in DNA: TGTGCCAGCCAGGCCTGGGGGGACGAGCAGTTCTTC.

This rearrangement joins TRBV27 to TRBJ2-3; D gene unclear. Trimming shortened V by 3 bases and J by 0 bases, and 16 bases separated the two germline ends. Germline lookup yields CDR1 MNHEY and CDR2 SMNVEV (reference sequence). This CDR3 is 17 amino acids long. The CDR3 bases are TGTGCCAGCAGTTTTCTCTCTTACCGTTCTAGCACAGATACGCAGTATTTT. It encodes CASSFLSYRSSTDTQYF.

The chain joins TRBV5-6 to TRBJ2-7; 11 bases align to TRBD2. The CDR3 runs 14 residues. The germline V gene encodes CDR1 SGHDT and CDR2 YYEEEE. V trimming: 4 bases; J trimming: 5 bases; junction bases outside the gene matches: 5. Here the CDR3 reads CASSTSGSAHEQYF. CDR3 DNA sequence: TGTGCCAGCAGCACTAGCGGGAGCGCGCACGAGCAGTACTTC.